This passage covers 20 T cell receptor beta chains from one sample sequenced in a study of T cells after yellow fever vaccination. A single record per CDR3 protein comes from TCRdb applying MiXCR to the 5' RACE reads. The sample lists about 210,000 distinct CDR3 sequences, approximately 3.3% occurring once. The material was CD4+ T cells sorted from PBMCs, obtained 10 days after the yellow fever booster vaccination. The receptors shown here come from a young man who received the YFV17D yellow fever vaccine.

V is TRBV24-1 and J is TRBJ1-5, with 8 bases lining up with TRBD1. V was pared by 10 bases and J by 4 bases, with 11 bases of the junction left unmatched. The CDR3 consists of 15 residues. The V gene's germline CDR1 is KGHDR and CDR2 SFDVKD. DNA of the CDR3: TGTGCCACACCCCTGGGGACAGGCCTAAATCAGCCCCAGCATTTT. It specifies CATPLGTGLNQPQHF.

This clonotype was counted only a few times. This sequence joins TRBV27 and TRBJ2-2; the D is unclear. V lost 6 bases and J lost 2, with 10 bases in between. CDR3 length: 14 amino acids. The germline V gene encodes CDR1 MNHEY and CDR2 SMNVEV (reference sequence). CDR3 DNA sequence: TGTGCCAGCAGGGGATCGAGAAACACCGGGGAGCTGTTTTTT. Translation gives CASRGSRNTGELFF.

This clonotype was counted ten times or more. This chain joins TRBV2 and TRBJ2-7, with 7 positions matching TRBD1. The V gene end was trimmed by 6 bases and the J gene end by 1 base; junction bases not matched to a gene: 9. The CDR3 consists of 15 residues. Germline values: CDR1 SNHLY, CDR2 FYNNEI. The CDR3 DNA follows: TGTGCCAGCAGCGCCGACAGGGCCTTTTCCTACGAGCAGTACTTC. It encodes CASSADRAFSYEQYF.

V and J are TRBV12-3 or TRBV12-4 and TRBJ1-3; 7 bases align to TRBD1. CDR3 length: 15 residues. J gave up 0 bases and V 6 bases, and 5 bases lay outside the gene matches. The chain's CDR3 is CASSPGQASGNTIYF. As DNA, the CDR3 is TGTGCCAGCAGCCCTGGACAGGCCTCTGGAAACACCATATATTTT.

Ten or more counts support this clonotype. This rearrangement joins TRBV7-2 to TRBJ1-5, with D possibly being TRBD1 (5 bases). V was shortened by 5 bases and J by 1 base, with 9 bases between the two germline ends. Germline assignment: CDR1 SGHTA and CDR2 FQGNSA. CDR3 length: 14 residues. CDR3 amino acids: CASSQGFSNQPQHF. For the CDR3, the DNA is TGTGCCAGCAGCCAGGGTTTCAGCAATCAGCCCCAGCATTTT. Complete variable domain (other parts from reference TRBV7-2 and TRBJ1-5): GAGVSQSPSNKVTEKGKDVELRCDPISGHTALYWYRQSLGQGLEFLIYFQGNSAPDKSGLPSDRFSAERTGGSVSTLTIQRTQQEDSAVYLCASSQGFSNQPQHFGDGTRLSIL.

This clonotype turned up a few times. CDR3 loop: CASSLRRDLSTGELFF. For the CDR3, the DNA is TGTGCCAGCAGCTTGCGCAGGGACCTTTCCACCGGGGAGCTGTTTTTT. The rearrangement uses TRBV5-6 and TRBJ2-2; D may correspond to TRBD1 or TRBD2 (5 bases each). V was cut by 1 base and J by 4 bases, with 14 bases left in between. The length of the CDR3 is 16 residues. Germline CDR1 is SGHDT and CDR2 is YYEEEE. Using reference TRBV5-6 and TRBJ2-2 for the parts outside the CDR3, the full variable domain is DAGVTQSPTHLIKTRGQQVTLRCSPKSGHDTVSWYQQALGQGPQFIFQYYEEEERQRGNFPDRFSGHQFPNYSSELNVNALLLGDSALYLCASSLRRDLSTGELFFGEGSRLTVL.

This clonotype was seen at least ten times. The chain is built from TRBV5-1 and TRBJ1-1; D gene ambiguous. Germline values: CDR1 SGHRS, CDR2 YFSETQ. This CDR3 has 13 residues. V lost 4 bases to trimming and J lost 3 bases, with 10 bases between them. Written as DNA, the CDR3 is TGCGCCAGCAGCGGGTCAGATCACACTGAAGCTTTCTTT. Its protein is CASSGSDHTEAFF.

This clonotype has ten or more counts. The chain links TRBV7-9 to TRBJ1-5, with D possibly being TRBD1 (6 bases). The CDR3 totals 15 residues. Deletions cut 2 bases from V and 5 bases from J, with 13 bases between. Per the germline V gene, CDR1 is SEHNR and CDR2 is FQNEAQ (reference sequence). The CDR3 is CASSLSRGGDQPQHF. As DNA, the CDR3 is TGTGCCAGCAGCTTAAGCAGGGGAGGCGATCAGCCCCAGCATTTT.

This clonotype has only a few counts. This chain connects TRBV10-3 to TRBJ2-3, with TRBD2 matching over 10 bases. J was trimmed by 3 bases and V by 10 bases; bases with no gene match: 13. This CDR3 region has 16 residues. Germline CDR1 reads ENHRY; CDR2 reads SYGVKD. The CDR3 nucleotides read TGTGCCACGAGTAGCGGGGGGCAAATGAGGACAGATACGCAGTATTTT. It specifies CATSSGGQMRTDTQYF.

This chain links TRBV5-1 with TRBJ2-7; 9 bases map to TRBD1. The CDR3 runs 14 residues. The V and J ends lost 7 bases and 6 bases, in that order; junction bases with no gene match: 11. From germline, CDR1 is SGHRS and CDR2 YFSETQ. The CDR3 is CASGRGTGISEQYF. In DNA form, the CDR3 reads TGCGCCAGCGGCCGCGGGACAGGGATTTCCGAGCAGTACTTC.

In its sample, this clonotype was seen a few times. The V gene is TRBV2, the J gene TRBJ2-2; 12 bases are shared with TRBD2. V lost 5 bases, J lost 2 bases, and 9 bases stayed unmatched. Germline CDR1 SNHLY, CDR2 FYNNEI. The CDR3 is 18 amino acids. The CDR3 is CASSSLAGGPANTGELFF. CDR3 bases: TGTGCCAGCAGTTCCCTAGCGGGGGGGCCGGCAAACACCGGGGAGCTGTTTTTT.

This clonotype has ten or more counts. This chain links TRBV4-2 with TRBJ2-1, with a possible D match to TRBD2 (5 bases). V lost 4 bases and J lost 5, with 15 bases in between. CDR1 and CDR2 (germline): LGHNA, YNFKEQ. CDR3 size: 15 residues. The CDR3 loop is CASSPFASRDNEQFF. The CDR3 DNA sequence: TGTGCCAGCAGCCCCTTTGCTAGCCGGGACAATGAGCAGTTCTTC.

This clonotype occurred many times. This chain links TRBV4-3 with TRBJ2-3, with 9 bases identical to TRBD2. V shed 0 bases and J 1 base; nucleotides not matched to a gene: 14. CDR3 size: 20 residues. Germline values: CDR1 LGHNA, CDR2 YSLEER. The CDR3 coding sequence is TGCGCCAGCAGCCAAGATCGGGCCAGCGGGGGGATTCGGGGCACAGATACGCAGTATTTT. Its translation: CASSQDRASGGIRGTDTQYF.

The chain combines TRBV7-9 with TRBJ2-1, with 12 positions matching TRBD2. The length of the CDR3 is 15 residues. CDR1 is SEHNR, CDR2 FQNEAQ, per germline (reference sequence). Trimming removed 4 bases from V and 8 bases from J; junction bases left unmatched: 6. The CDR3 region has the DNA TGTGCCAGCAGCTATGCTAGCGGGGGGGCCTATGAGCAGTTCTTC. Translated, it gives CASSYASGGAYEQFF.

This chain uses TRBV7-2 with TRBJ1-1; D unresolved. The CDR3 length is 15 residues. Germline V lookup: CDR1 SGHTA, CDR2 FQGNSA. Trimming cost V 8 bases and J 1 base, with 17 bases left between them. CDR3 nucleotides: TGTGCCAGCGGCCCTTCACGGCTTCAGAACACTGAAGCTTTCTTT. It is translated as CASGPSRLQNTEAFF.

In this sample, this clonotype turned up many times. The chain links TRBV3-1 to TRBJ1-2; D call uncertain. Trimming pared 0 bases from V and 2 bases from J, leaving 13 bases between. The CDR3 extends over 16 amino acids. Germline V lookup: CDR1 LGHDT, CDR2 YNNKEL (reference sequence). CDR3 nucleotide sequence: TGTGCCAGCAGCCAAGAGGCCACGCGCAGCAACTATGGCTACACCTTC. This translates into CASSQEATRSNYGYTF.

This clonotype was counted between two and nine times. The rearrangement uses TRBV20-1 and TRBJ1-1; maybe TRBD1 (5 bases). From germline, CDR1 is DFQATT and CDR2 SNEGSKA (reference sequence). This CDR3 is 15 amino acids long. With 0 bases removed from V and 5 bases from J, the gap between germline ends came to 16 bases. CDR3 DNA sequence: TGCAGTGCTAGAGATCCCGGCGGGGGGGAAACTGAAGCTTTCTTT. This sequence encodes CSARDPGGGETEAFF.

This clonotype was detected ten times or more. V usage is TRBV25-1 and J usage is TRBJ1-4, with D unclear. There are 15 residues in the CDR3. The germline V and J ends were trimmed by 0 bases and 3 bases, with 8 bases remaining between them. Germline V CDR1 and CDR2: MGHDK, SYGVNS. The CDR3, as DNA: TGTGCCAGCAGTGAATATGGAGGCTCTAATGAAAAACTGTTTTTT. It yields the protein CASSEYGGSNEKLFF.

V and J are TRBV5-1 and TRBJ2-7; weak D call: TRBD1 (5 bases). V lost 6 bases, J lost 7 bases, and 11 bases lay in between. The CDR3 sequence is 11 residues long. The germline V gene has CDR1 SGHRS and CDR2 YFSETQ. The CDR3 sequence: CASKWGMEQYF. For the CDR3, the DNA is TGCGCCAGCAAATGGGGCATGGAGCAGTACTTC.

The rearrangement joins TRBV4-2 to TRBJ1-3; D not resolved. The CDR3 runs to 16 residues. Germline-derived CDR1 and CDR2 are LGHNA and YNFKEQ. V lost 1 base and J lost 0, with 10 bases in between. CDR3 in amino acids: CASSQAEGSSGNTIYF. In DNA, the CDR3 is TGTGCCAGCAGCCAAGCGGAGGGTTCCTCTGGAAACACCATATATTTT.